This T cell receptor (beta chain) was documented in a study of CD8+CD57+ T cells in acquired aplastic anemia. On the study more broadly: The average for DNA from sorted CD4+ and CD8+ cells was around 3.5 ug.

The CDR3 is made up of 16 amino acids. V was cut by 9 bases and J by 1 base, with 19 bases left in between. The germline V gene encodes CDR1 LNHDA and CDR2 SQIVND (reference sequence). TCR beta VDJ and CDR3 were profiled, and genomic DNA was the template. MiXCR, applied by TCRdb to the reads, yields one record per CDR3 protein. The table has roughly 180,000 distinct CDR3 sequences, under 70% seen once; the top ten hold roughly 46%. General study points: Roughly 31 CD8+ CDR3 sequences occurred in both the patients and the controls. In CD8+ cells, Simpson's diversity showed no significant difference between patients and controls.

This clonotype has a count of ten or more. What it binds is not known. Sequencing was done on a sample of sorted CD4+, CD8+, or CD8+CD57+ T cells (not recorded which) from PBMCs. The rearrangement uses TRBV19 and TRBJ1-3, with D unclear. This sequence originates from a human donor with severe aplastic anemia or a healthy control (not recorded which). The CDR3 loop reads CASDPGRSGSGNTIYF. The CDR3 nucleotides are TGTGCCAGCGACCCCGGACGGTCCGGGTCTGGAAACACCATATATTTT.